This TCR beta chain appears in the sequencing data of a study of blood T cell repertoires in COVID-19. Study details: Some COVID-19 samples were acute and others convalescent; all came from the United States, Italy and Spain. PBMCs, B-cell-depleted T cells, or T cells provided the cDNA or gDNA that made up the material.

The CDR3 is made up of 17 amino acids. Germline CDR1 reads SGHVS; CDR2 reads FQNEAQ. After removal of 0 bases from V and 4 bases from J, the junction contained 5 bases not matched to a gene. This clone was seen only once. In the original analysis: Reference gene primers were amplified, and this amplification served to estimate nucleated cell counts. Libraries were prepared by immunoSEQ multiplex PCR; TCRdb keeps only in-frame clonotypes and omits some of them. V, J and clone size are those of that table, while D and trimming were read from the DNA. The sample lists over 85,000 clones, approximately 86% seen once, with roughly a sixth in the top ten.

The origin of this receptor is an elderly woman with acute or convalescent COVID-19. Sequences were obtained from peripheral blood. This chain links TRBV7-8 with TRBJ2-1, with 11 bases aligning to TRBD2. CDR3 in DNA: TGTGCCAGCAGCTTAGCGTCTCGGACTAGCGGGTACAATGAGCAGTTCTTC. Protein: CASSLASRTSGYNEQFF.